This TCR beta chain came from a study of cytomegalovirus exposure and HLA in healthy donors. The germline V gene has CDR1 PRHDT and CDR2 FYEKMQ (reference sequence). CDR3 length: 15 amino acids. Deletions cut 5 bases from V and 1 base from J, with 13 bases between. Here immunoSEQ multiplex PCR was the method, and the copy in TCRdb shows in-frame clones only, minus some. Of 70,000 or so clones listed, about 94% are singletons. The receptor was derived from a woman under 30 in good health and CMV-seronegative. The sequenced material came from PBMCs. The J gene is TRBJ2-3, the V gene TRBV13; tentatively, D is TRBD1 (5 bases). Written as DNA, the CDR3 is TGTGCCAGCAGCCAAGGGGTGGACGGCACAGATACGCAGTATTTT. This encodes CASSQGVDGTDTQYF.